This T cell receptor beta chain was identified during a study of radiotherapy plus CTLA-4 blockade in lung cancer. The data were produced by immunoSEQ multiplex PCR, yet TCRdb's version contains in-frame clones alone and is incomplete. The sample records roughly 69,000 clones, around 77% being singletons. Broader study findings: Blood TCR clones of tumor origin expanded after radiotherapy plus ipilimumab. Early clonal dynamics of blood T cells, together with interferon-beta, were reported as the best response predictor.

A word on this clone: Antigen: not known.

Trimming stripped 5 bases from V and 1 base from J, with 12 bases between. From germline, CDR1 is SEHNR and CDR2 FQNEAQ (reference sequence). The CDR3 covers 15 residues. The source material was peripheral blood, sampled from a patient treated with radiotherapy plus ipilimumab. This chain connects TRBV7-9 to TRBJ1-5; possibly TRBD1 for D (6 bases). The TCR comes from a human donor with non-small cell lung cancer whose response to radiotherapy plus ipilimumab could not be evaluated. Some clones in this sample may be carry-over from other donors' samples. The DNA for the CDR3 is TGTGCCAGCAGCCGAAAGGGGGAGAGCAATCAGCCCCAGCATTTT. Its translation: CASSRKGESNQPQHF.